These 21 T cell receptor beta chains came from one sample sequenced in a study of OX40 agonist ivuxolimab in advanced cancers. Assay: immunoSEQ multiplex PCR; the TCRdb copy retains only in-frame clones and omits some. Of about 20,000 clones in the sample, approximately 70% were seen once. The input for sequencing was CD4+ or CD8+ T cells sorted from blood, taken in a trial of the OX40 agonist ivuxolimab. The receptors originated from an adult with an advanced solid tumor such as melanoma, head and neck, liver or kidney cancer.

V and J are TRBV4-1 and TRBJ1-2; D unresolved. Germline V gene data show CDR1 as MGHRA and CDR2 as YSYEKL. V gave up 0 bases and J gave up 8 bases, with 16 bases separating them. There are 15 residues in the CDR3. CDR3 DNA sequence: TGCGCCAGCAGCCAAGATGTACCCCCCGAGGCAGGCTACACCTTC. It is translated as CASSQDVPPEAGYTF.

The CDR3 DNA reads as TGTGCCAGCAGTTTCCGGGGGACTTCACCCCTCCACTTT. The encoded protein is CASSFRGTSPLHF. The gene calls are TRBV28 and TRBJ1-6, with D tentatively TRBD1 (5 bases). CDR1 is MDHEN and CDR2 is SYDVKM in the germline V gene. V was clipped by 3 bases and J by 9 bases, with 9 bases between them. The CDR3 is 13 amino acids.

This clone was recorded once. This chain uses TRBV5-7 with TRBJ2-7; D is possibly TRBD2 (5 bases). TRBV5-7 is an ORF, and what it does is uncertain. This CDR3 region has 15 residues. The ends were cut back, 4 bases at V and 4 bases at J, with 18 bases in the middle. The CDR3 loop is CASSGGPLFGYEQYF. In DNA, the CDR3 is TGTGCCAGCAGCGGCGGGCCGCTATTTGGGTACGAGCAGTACTTC.

The chain employs TRBV2 and TRBJ2-3; 7 nucleotides align to TRBD2. V shed 2 bases and J 4 bases; nucleotides not matched to a gene: 6. The CDR3 covers 15 residues. Germline values: CDR1 SNHLY, CDR2 FYNNEI. The CDR3 DNA follows: TGTGCCAGCAGTGAATGGGGGGGTGGCGCAGATACGCAGTATTTT. Its protein product is CASSEWGGGADTQYF.

This chain uses TRBV5-6 with TRBJ1-6; no definite D call. Germline V gene sequence: CDR1 SGHDT, CDR2 YYEEEE. Trimming took 4 bases from V and 9 from J, leaving 17 bases between them. CDR3 length: 15 amino acids. The CDR3 spells CASSLVGRRSSPLHF. In nucleotides, the CDR3 is TGTGCCAGCAGCCTCGTCGGGAGGCGCAGTTCACCCCTCCACTTT.

The rearrangement uses TRBV7-9 and TRBJ2-7, with TRBD1 matching 8 bases. CDR1 and CDR2 from the germline V gene are SEHNR and FQNEAQ (reference sequence). The CDR3 is 16 residues long. The ends lost 3 bases at V and 5 bases at J; junction bases unmatched: 12. The CDR3 region has the DNA TGTGCCAGCAGCTTGGTAGTGACAGGGGATGCGGACGAGCAGTACTTC. It specifies CASSLVVTGDADEQYF.

The genes are TRBV2 and TRBJ1-2, with D unclear. V lost 3 bases, J lost 5 bases, and 13 bases lay in between. CDR3 size: 14 residues. Germline V lookup: CDR1 SNHLY, CDR2 FYNNEI. CDR3 coding DNA: TGTGCCAGCAGTGATATTGGGGAGACTTATGGCTACACCTTC. This codes for CASSDIGETYGYTF.

The chain combines TRBV5-5 with TRBJ2-3, with TRBD1 matching over 11 bases. The CDR3 has 16 residues. Germline loops: CDR1 SGHKS, CDR2 YYEKEE (reference sequence). After removal of 0 bases from V and 4 bases from J, the junction contained 4 bases not matched to a gene. CDR3 nucleotides: TGTGCCAGCAGCTTGGGGACAGGGGGCGGAGCAGATACGCAGTATTTT. Protein product: CASSLGTGGGADTQYF.

The chain combines TRBV30 with TRBJ2-1, with a tentative D call TRBD2 (7 bases). This CDR3 has 22 amino acids. Trimming took 2 bases from V and 6 from J, leaving 38 bases between them. CDR1 and CDR2 from the germline V gene are GTSNPN and SVGIG (reference sequence). As DNA, the CDR3 is TGTGCCTGGAGTAGCAAGCACTGGTCTCCAGGGGTAATTGCGGGGGTGGGCAATGAGCAGTTCTTC. Residues: CAWSSKHWSPGVIAGVGNEQFF.

This clone has a handful of counts. V and J are TRBV27 and TRBJ1-5; unclear D gene. V gave up 5 bases and J gave up 0 bases, with 5 bases separating them. CDR3 length: 13 amino acids. Germline CDR1 MNHEY, CDR2 SMNVEV (reference sequence). In nucleotides, the CDR3 is TGTGCCAGCAGTCCGAATAGCAATCAGCCCCAGCATTTT. Amino acids: CASSPNSNQPQHF.

The chain has TRBV30 and TRBJ1-2; D is possibly TRBD1 (5 bases). The germline V gene encodes CDR1 GTSNPN and CDR2 SVGIG (reference sequence). With 1 base removed from V and 5 bases from J, the gap between germline ends came to 8 bases. The CDR3 is 12 amino acids. Written as DNA, the CDR3 is TGTGCCTGGAGTGCGGGGGATTATGGCTACACCTTC. The encoded protein is CAWSAGDYGYTF.

V and J are TRBV15 and TRBJ2-3, with D hard to call. The CDR3 runs 16 residues. Looked up from germline, CDR1 is LNHNV and CDR2 is YYDKDF (reference sequence). V gave up 0 bases and J gave up 0 bases, with 10 bases separating them. In nucleotides, the CDR3 is TGTGCCACCAGCAGAGATTATGTAAGCAGCACAGATACGCAGTATTTT. Its protein is CATSRDYVSSTDTQYF.

This sequence joins TRBV15 and TRBJ2-5; D is tentatively TRBD1 or TRBD2 (6 bases each). This CDR3 spans 16 amino acids. Germline assignment: CDR1 LNHNV and CDR2 YYDKDF (reference sequence). V lost 1 base and J lost 3, with 15 bases in between. Here the CDR3 DNA reads TGTGCCACCAGCAGAGGGGGGGCGGGTCGGGAAGAGACCCAGTACTTC. Translated: CATSRGGAGREETQYF.

The J gene is TRBJ2-3, the V gene TRBV9; the D gene could be TRBD1 or TRBD2 (6 bases each). The germline V gene has CDR1 SGDLS and CDR2 YYNGEE. With 0 bases removed from V and 2 bases from J, the gap between germline ends came to 10 bases. The CDR3 contains 15 residues. CDR3 in amino acids: CASSVVGGITDTQYF. Written as DNA, the CDR3 is TGTGCCAGCAGCGTAGTGGGGGGCATCACAGATACGCAGTATTTT.

The genes are TRBV7-8 and TRBJ2-1; TRBD2 might be the D (6 bases). The CDR3 sequence is 14 residues long. The germline CDR1 and CDR2 sequences are SGHVS and FQNEAQ. V was cut by 1 base and J by 3 bases, with 7 bases left in between. The CDR3 region is CASSLGTIYNEQFF. The CDR3 DNA reads TGTGCCAGCAGCTTAGGGACTATCTACAATGAGCAGTTCTTC.

This sequence joins TRBV7-3 and TRBJ2-3, with 10 bases matching TRBD2. Germline V gene sequence: CDR1 SGHTA, CDR2 FQGTGA. Trimming at V came to 5 bases and at J to 3 bases, leaving 11 bases not matched to a gene. The CDR3 loop spans 17 amino acids. In DNA, the CDR3 is TGTGCCAGCAGCCCTAAGGGGACTAGCGACGGGACAGATACGCAGTATTTT. It specifies CASSPKGTSDGTDTQYF.

The chain joins TRBV4-3 to TRBJ2-5; D is unresolved. The germline V and J ends were trimmed by 5 bases and 5 bases, with 12 bases remaining between them. This CDR3 region has 13 residues. Germline lookup yields CDR1 LGHNA and CDR2 YSLEER. The CDR3 is CASSSIVGETQYF. CDR3 DNA: TGCGCCAGCAGCTCAATCGTCGGGGAGACCCAGTACTTC.

The J gene is TRBJ1-6, the V gene TRBV4-3; D not certain. Germline V gene sequence: CDR1 LGHNA, CDR2 YSLEER. This CDR3 comprises 12 residues. V dropped 10 bases and J dropped 10 bases, with 14 bases sitting between them. The CDR3 reads CATRGQTSPLHF. CDR3 nucleotides: TGCGCCACCCGCGGTCAGACATCACCCCTCCACTTT.

V is TRBV11-2 and J is TRBJ1-1, with 7 bases lining up with TRBD1. Trimming took 3 bases from V and 10 from J; bases not matched to a gene: 14. The CDR3 is 15 residues long. Germline assignment: CDR1 SGHAT and CDR2 FQNNGV. The CDR3 DNA reads TGTGCCAGCAGCTTGACCCAGGGGGGCACTAGGGGAGCTTTCTTT. Translating it yields CASSLTQGGTRGAFF.

The CDR3 DNA follows: TGTGCCAGCAGCTTGCAGGGGATCGGGTACGGTGAGGAGCAGTTCTTC. It yields the protein CASSLQGIGYGEEQFF. The chain has TRBV7-9 and TRBJ2-1, with D perhaps TRBD1 (6 bases). V gave up 3 bases and J gave up 10 bases, with 22 bases separating them. This CDR3 comprises 16 residues. Germline V lookup: CDR1 SEHNR, CDR2 FQNEAQ (reference sequence).

V usage is TRBV7-3 and J usage is TRBJ1-6, with D perhaps TRBD1 (5 bases). The CDR3 spans 16 residues. The germline V and J ends were trimmed by 5 bases and 9 bases, with 20 bases remaining between them. Germline values: CDR1 SGHTA, CDR2 FQGTGA. The CDR3 loop is CASSLRPQGEGSPLHF. The CDR3, as DNA: TGTGCCAGCAGCCTTCGACCCCAGGGAGAAGGTTCACCCCTCCACTTT.